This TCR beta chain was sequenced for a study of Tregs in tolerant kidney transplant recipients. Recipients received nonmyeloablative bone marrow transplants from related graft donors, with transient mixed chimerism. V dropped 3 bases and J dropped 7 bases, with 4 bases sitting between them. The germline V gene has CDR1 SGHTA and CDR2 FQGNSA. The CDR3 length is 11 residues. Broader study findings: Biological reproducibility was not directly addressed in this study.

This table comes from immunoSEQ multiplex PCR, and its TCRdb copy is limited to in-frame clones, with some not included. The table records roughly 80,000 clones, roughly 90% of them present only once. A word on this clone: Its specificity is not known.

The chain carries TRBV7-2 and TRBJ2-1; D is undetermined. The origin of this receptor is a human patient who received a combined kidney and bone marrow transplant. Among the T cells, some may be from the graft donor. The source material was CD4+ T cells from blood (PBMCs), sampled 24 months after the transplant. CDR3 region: CASSFLNEQFF. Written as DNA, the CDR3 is TGTGCCAGCAGCTTCTTAAATGAGCAGTTCTTC.